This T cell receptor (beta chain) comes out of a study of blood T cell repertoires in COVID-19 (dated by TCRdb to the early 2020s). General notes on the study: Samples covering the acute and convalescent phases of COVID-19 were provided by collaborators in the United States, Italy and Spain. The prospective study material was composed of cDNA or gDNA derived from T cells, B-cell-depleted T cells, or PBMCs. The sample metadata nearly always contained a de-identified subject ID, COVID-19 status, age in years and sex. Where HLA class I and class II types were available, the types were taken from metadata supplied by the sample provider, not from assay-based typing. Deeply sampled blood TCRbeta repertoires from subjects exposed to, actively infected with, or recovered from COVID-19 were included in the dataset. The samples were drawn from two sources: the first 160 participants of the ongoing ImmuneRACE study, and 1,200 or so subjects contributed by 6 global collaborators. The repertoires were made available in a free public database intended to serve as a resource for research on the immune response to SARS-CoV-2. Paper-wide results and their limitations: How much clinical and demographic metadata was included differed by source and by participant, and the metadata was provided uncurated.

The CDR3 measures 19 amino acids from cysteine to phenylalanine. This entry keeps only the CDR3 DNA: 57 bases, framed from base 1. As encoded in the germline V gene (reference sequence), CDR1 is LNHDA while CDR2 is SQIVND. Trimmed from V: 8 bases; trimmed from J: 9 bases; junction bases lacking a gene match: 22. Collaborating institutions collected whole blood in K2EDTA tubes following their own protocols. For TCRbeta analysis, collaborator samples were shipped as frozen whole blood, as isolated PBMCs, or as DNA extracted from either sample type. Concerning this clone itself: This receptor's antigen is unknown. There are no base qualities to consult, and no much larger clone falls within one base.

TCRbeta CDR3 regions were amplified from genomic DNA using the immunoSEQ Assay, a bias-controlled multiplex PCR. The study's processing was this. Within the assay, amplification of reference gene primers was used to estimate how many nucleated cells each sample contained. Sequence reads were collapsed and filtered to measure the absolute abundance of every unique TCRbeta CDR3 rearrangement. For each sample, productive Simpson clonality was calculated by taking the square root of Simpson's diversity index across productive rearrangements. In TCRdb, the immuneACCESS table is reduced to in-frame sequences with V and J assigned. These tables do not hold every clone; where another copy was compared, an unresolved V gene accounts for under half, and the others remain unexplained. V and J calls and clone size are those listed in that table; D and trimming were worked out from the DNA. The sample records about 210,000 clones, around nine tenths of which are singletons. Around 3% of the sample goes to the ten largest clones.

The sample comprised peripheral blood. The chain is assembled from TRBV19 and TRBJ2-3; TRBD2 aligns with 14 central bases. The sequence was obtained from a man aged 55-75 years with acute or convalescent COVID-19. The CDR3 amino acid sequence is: CASPPYPTSGGATLTTQYF. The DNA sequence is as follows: TGTGCCAGTCCTCCCTACCCGACTAGCGGGGGGGCGACGCTCACGACGCAGTATTTT.